What follows is one T cell receptor beta chain and its context. What this receptor recognizes is not known. There are no base qualities to consult, and no much larger clone falls within one base. The receptor library was made with 5' RACE. Sequencer: Illumina HiSeq 2500. The second PCR ran for about 6 to 12 cycles and used a J-beta primer mix along with a sample-barcoded 5' primer. Each TCR beta cDNA molecule received a unique molecular identifier from a template-switch 5' adaptor carrying 12 random nucleotides. Each sample yielded at least 2.5 million CDR3-containing paired-end reads. The Mint cDNA synthesis kit, primed by a TRBC-specific oligonucleotide, was used to synthesize first-strand cDNA from all RNA. All cDNA was treated with uracil-DNA glycosylase and then went through a first 18-cycle PCR with the universal primers M1SS and BC2_uni_R. Turning to the authors' computational methods: For normalization, 1 million high-quality reads, each with a distinct molecular identifier, were randomly selected from each sample. Reads sharing molecular identifiers were discarded rather than binned into consensus sequences. CDR3 identification, clonotype clustering and error correction used MiTCR with a Q25 quality threshold and the strictest error-elimination algorithm. Lower-bound total TCR beta diversity was estimated with a nonparametric unseen species model using Euler transformation. Starting from the raw public reads, TCRdb applied fastp trimming at Q25, assembled clones with MiXCR and retained in-frame beta chains. Records with the same CDR3 protein are collapsed into one entry carrying the most frequent genes and DNA. The V and J calls were determined by TCRdb, not by the authors. Counted in this sample were fewer than 1,000,000 distinct CDR3 sequences; about 42% of them appeared once. About a fifth of the sample goes to the ten largest clones.

The donors were about 40 Caucasian individuals from Russia, aged 6 to 90 years, who were systemically healthy. Each donor gave approximately 10 milliliters of peripheral blood, collected into EDTA-treated Vacutainer tubes. Ficoll-Paque density-gradient centrifugation was used to isolate PBMCs, with at least 7 million per sample. Total RNA, at least 6 micrograms per sample, was extracted from PBMCs with Trizol reagent. Naive CD45RAhigh/CD27high T cell percentages were measured by flow cytometry on a PBMC aliquot from every donor. The sample originates from a study of blood T cells in healthy people across ages (dated by TCRdb to between 2014 and 2017). In terms of the full investigation: In model experiments, roughly one uniquely barcoded TCR beta cDNA molecule per two T cells was captured by template switching. Using deep sequencing normalized with unique cDNA molecular identifiers, the study measured how TCR beta repertoire diversity changes with age. The donors were divided into four age groups: young (average around 16 years), middle-aged (about 39), aged (around 67) and long-lived (82). To avoid experimental bias, donors of different ages were randomly spread across the sequencing lanes. Using the same blood draw, the study looked at two additional independent replicas of 1 million unique cDNA reads for two donors, one aged 18 to 29 and the other aged 80 or older.

Points the paper makes about the study in general: The percentage of naive T cells measured by flow cytometry correlated strongly with observed TCR beta diversity. Because donor CMV infection status was unknown, age-related changes in expanded clonotypes were potentially confounded. As age increased, observed TCR beta diversity per million T cells dropped in a roughly linear way, and a significant reduction was already evident by age 40. Compared with the aged group, more naive CD4+ T cells, fewer expanded clones and increased TCR diversity were shown by the long-lived group, suggesting age selection. Estimates of total diversity based on one million sequenced T cells were considered lower bounds and underestimates. Because profiling used bulk unsorted PBMCs, naive and antigen-experienced compartments could not be compared conclusively.

The germline ends are 12 bases apart after V is trimmed by 4 bases and J by 1 base. Sequences SQVTM (CDR1) and ANQGSEA (CDR2) are obtained from the germline V gene. Counted from cysteine to phenylalanine, this CDR3 has 14 amino acids. CDR3 DNA is the only sequence kept; it has 42 bases, read in frame from the first base. Here the chain combines TRBV29-1 and TRBJ2-3, with the D gene not clear enough to name. Input material: blood. The receptor was derived from a man aged 60 to 75 in good health. The bases are TGCAGCGTTGCAATTGTCAGCCGCACAGATACGCAGTATTTT. It encodes CSVAIVSRTDTQYF.